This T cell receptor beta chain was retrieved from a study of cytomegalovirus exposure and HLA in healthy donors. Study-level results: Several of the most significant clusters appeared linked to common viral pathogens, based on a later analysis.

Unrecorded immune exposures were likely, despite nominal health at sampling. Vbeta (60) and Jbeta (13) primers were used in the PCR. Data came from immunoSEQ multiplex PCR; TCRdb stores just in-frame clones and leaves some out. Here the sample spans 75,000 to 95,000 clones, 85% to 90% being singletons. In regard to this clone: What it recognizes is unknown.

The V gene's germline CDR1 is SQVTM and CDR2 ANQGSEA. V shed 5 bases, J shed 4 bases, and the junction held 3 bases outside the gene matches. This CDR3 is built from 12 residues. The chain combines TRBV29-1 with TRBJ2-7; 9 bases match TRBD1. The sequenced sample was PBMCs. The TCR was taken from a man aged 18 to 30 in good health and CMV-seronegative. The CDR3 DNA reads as TGCAGCGTTTCGGGACAGGGTTACGAGCAGTACTTC. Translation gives CSVSGQGYEQYF.